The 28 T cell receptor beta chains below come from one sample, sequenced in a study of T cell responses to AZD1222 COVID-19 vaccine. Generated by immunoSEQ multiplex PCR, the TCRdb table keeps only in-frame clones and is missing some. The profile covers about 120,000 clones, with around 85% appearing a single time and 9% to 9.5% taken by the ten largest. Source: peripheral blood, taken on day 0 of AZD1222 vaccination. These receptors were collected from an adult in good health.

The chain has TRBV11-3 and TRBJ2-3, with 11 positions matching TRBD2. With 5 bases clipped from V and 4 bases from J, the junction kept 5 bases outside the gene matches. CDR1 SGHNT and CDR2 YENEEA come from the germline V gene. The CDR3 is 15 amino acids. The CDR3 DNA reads TGTGCCAGCAGCCCCACTAGCGGGAGAGCAGATACGCAGTATTTT. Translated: CASSPTSGRADTQYF.

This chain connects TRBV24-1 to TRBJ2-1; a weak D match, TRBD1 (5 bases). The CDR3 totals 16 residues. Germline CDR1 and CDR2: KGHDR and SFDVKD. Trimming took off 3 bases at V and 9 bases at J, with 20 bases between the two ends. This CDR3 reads CATSDPRVGVLSEQFF. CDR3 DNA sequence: TGTGCCACCAGTGATCCGCGAGTAGGGGTTTTGAGTGAGCAGTTCTTC.

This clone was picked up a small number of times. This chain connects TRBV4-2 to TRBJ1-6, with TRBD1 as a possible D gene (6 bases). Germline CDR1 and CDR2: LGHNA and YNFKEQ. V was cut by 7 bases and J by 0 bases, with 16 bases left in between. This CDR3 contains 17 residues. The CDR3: CASTRTAPSSYNSPLHF. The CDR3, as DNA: TGTGCCAGCACCCGGACAGCACCAAGCTCCTATAATTCACCCCTCCACTTT.

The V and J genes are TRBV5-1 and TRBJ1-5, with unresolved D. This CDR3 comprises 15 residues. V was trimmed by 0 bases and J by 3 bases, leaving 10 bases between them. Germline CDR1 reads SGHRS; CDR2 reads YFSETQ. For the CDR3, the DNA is TGCGCCAGCAGCTTGGGAGCAGGCGTCAATCAGCCCCAGCATTTT. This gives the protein CASSLGAGVNQPQHF. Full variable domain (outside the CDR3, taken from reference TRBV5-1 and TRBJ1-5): KAGVTQTPRYLIKTRGQQVTLSCSPISGHRSVSWYQQTPGQGLQFLFEYFSETQRNKGNFPGRFSGRQFSNSRSEMNVSTLELGDSALYLCASSLGAGVNQPQHFGDGTRLSIL.

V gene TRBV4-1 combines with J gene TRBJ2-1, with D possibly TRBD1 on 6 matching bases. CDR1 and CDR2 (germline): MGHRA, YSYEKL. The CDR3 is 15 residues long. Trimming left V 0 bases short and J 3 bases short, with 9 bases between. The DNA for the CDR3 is TGCGCCAGCAGCCAAGACCGGACAGTCTACAATGAGCAGTTCTTC. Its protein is CASSQDRTVYNEQFF.

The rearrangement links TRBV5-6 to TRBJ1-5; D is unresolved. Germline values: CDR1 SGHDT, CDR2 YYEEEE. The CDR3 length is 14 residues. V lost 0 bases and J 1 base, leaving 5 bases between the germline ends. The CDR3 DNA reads TGTGCCAGCAGCTTGGGACCCAGCAATCAGCCCCAGCATTTT. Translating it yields CASSLGPSNQPQHF.

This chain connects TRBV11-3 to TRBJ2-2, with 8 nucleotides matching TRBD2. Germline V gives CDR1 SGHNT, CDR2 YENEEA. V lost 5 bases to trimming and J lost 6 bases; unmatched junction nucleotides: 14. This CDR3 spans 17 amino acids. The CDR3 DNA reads TGTGCCAGCAGCCGTGCGGGGCCGGGACTAGGGTCCGGGGAGCTGTTTTTT. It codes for CASSRAGPGLGSGELFF.

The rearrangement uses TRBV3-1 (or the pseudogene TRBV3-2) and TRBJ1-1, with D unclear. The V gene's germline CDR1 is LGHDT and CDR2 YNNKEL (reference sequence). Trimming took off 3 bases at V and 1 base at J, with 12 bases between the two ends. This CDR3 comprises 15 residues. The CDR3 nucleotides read TGTGCCAGCAGCCAGGCCCTTACAACGAACACTGAAGCTTTCTTT. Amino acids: CASSQALTTNTEAFF.

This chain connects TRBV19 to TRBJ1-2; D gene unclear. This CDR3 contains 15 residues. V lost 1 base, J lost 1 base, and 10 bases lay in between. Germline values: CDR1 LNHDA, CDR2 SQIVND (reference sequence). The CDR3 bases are TGTGCCAGTAGTATAGGCCAGATACGTAACTATGGCTACACCTTC. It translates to CASSIGQIRNYGYTF.

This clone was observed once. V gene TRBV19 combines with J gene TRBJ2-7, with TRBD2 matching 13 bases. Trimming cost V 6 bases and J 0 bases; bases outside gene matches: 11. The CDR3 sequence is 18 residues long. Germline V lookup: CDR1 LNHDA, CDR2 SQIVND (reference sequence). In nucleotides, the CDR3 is TGTGCCAGTAGCCCGAAGCCGGGACTAGCGGGATCCTCCTACGAGCAGTACTTC. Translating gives CASSPKPGLAGSSYEQYF.

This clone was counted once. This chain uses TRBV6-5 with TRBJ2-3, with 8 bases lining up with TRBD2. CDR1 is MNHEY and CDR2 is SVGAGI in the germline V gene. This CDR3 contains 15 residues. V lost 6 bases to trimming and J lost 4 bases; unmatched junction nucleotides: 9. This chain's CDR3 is CASSRGGAKADTQYF. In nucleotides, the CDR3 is TGTGCCAGCAGCCGGGGGGGGGCCAAGGCAGATACGCAGTATTTT.

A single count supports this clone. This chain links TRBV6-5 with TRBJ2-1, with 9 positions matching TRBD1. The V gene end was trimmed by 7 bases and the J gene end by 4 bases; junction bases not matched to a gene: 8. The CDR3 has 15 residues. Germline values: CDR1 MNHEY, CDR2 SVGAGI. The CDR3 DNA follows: TGTGCCAGCACGTGGGGACAGGGACTGTACAATGAGCAGTTCTTC. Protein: CASTWGQGLYNEQFF.

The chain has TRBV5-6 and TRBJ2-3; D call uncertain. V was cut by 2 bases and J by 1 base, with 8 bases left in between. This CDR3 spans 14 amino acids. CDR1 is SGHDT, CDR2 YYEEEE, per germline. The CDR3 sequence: CASSFNFGTDTQYF. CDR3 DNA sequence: TGTGCCAGCAGCTTCAATTTCGGCACAGATACGCAGTATTTT.

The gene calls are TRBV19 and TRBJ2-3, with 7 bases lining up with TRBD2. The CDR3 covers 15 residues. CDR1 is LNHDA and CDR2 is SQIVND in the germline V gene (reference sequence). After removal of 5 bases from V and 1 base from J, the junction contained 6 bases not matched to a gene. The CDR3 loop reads CASSWEGGGTDTQYF. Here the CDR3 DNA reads TGTGCCAGTAGTTGGGAGGGTGGTGGCACAGATACGCAGTATTTT.

The CDR3 is CASRKDRDANGELFF. CDR3 DNA: TGTGCCAGTAGAAAGGACAGGGATGCTAACGGGGAGCTGTTTTTT. V gene TRBV19 combines with J gene TRBJ2-2, with 8 bases identical to TRBD1. The germline gives CDR1 LNHDA, CDR2 SQIVND (reference sequence). V shed 6 bases and J 7 bases; nucleotides not matched to a gene: 10. The CDR3 is made up of 15 amino acids. The full variable domain, in which reference TRBV19 and TRBJ2-2 provide the parts outside the CDR3, is DGGITQSPKYLFRKEGQNVTLSCEQNLNHDAMYWYRQDPGQGLRLIYYSQIVNDFQKGDIAEGYSVSREKKESFPLTVTSAQKNPTAFYLCASRKDRDANGELFFGEGSRLTVL.

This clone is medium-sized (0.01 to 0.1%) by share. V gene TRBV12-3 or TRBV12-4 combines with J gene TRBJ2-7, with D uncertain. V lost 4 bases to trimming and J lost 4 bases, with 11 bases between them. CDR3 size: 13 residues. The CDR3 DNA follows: TGTGCCAGCAGTTGGTCACTTCCATACGAGCAGTACTTC. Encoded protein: CASSWSLPYEQYF.

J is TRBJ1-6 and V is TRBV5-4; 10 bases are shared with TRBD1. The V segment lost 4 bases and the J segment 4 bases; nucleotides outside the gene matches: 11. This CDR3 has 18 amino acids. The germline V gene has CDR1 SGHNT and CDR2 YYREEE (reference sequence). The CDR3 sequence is CASSVRPGQGRYNSPLHF. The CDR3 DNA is TGTGCCAGCAGCGTCAGACCGGGACAGGGGCGATATAATTCACCCCTCCACTTT.

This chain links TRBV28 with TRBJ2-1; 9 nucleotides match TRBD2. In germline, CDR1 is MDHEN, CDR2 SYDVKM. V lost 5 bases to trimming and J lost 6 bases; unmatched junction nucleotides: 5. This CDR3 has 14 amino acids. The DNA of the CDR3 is TGTGCCAGCAGTCGCGGGGGGGAAGTCAATGAGCAGTTCTTC. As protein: CASSRGGEVNEQFF. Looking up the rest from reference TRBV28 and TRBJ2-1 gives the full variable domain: DVKVTQSSRYLVKRTGEKVFLECVQDMDHENMFWYRQDPGLGLRLIYFSYDVKMKEKGDIPEGYSVSREKKERFSLILESASTNQTSMYLCASSRGGEVNEQFFGPGTRLTVL.

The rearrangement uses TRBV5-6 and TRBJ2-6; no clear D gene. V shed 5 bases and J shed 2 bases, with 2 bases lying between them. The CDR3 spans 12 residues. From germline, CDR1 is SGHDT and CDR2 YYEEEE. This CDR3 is CASSPGANVLTF. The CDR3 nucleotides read TGTGCCAGCAGTCCTGGGGCCAACGTCCTGACTTTC.

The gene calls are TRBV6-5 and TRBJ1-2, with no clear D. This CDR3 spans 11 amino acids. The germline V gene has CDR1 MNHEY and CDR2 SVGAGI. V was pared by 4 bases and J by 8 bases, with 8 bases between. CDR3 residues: CASSWDGGYTF. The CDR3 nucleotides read TGTGCCAGCAGTTGGGATGGGGGCTACACCTTC.

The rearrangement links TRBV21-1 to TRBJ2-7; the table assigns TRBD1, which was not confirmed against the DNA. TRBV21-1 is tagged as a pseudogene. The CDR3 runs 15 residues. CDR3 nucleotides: TGTGCCAGCAGCAAAGTAGCAGGGGGCCCCTACGAGCAGTACTTC. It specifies CASSKVAGGPYEQYF.

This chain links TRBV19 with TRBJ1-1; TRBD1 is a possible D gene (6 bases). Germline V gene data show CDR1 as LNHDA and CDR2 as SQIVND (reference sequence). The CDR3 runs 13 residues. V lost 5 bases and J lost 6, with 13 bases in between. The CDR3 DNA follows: TGTGCCAGTAGTCCCCCGGGGGGCCCTGAAGCTTTCTTT. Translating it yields CASSPPGGPEAFF.

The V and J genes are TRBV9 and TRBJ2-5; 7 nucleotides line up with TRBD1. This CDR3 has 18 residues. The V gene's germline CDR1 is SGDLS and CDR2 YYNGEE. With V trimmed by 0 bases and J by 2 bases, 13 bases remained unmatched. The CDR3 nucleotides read TGTGCCAGCAGCGTAGGCCCTAGAGGACAGGCTGGTCAAGAGACCCAGTACTTC. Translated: CASSVGPRGQAGQETQYF. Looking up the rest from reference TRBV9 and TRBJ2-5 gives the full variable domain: DSGVTQTPKHLITATGQRVTLRCSPRSGDLSVYWYQQSLDQGLQFLIQYYNGEERAKGNILERFSAQQFPDLHSELNLSSLELGDSALYFCASSVGPRGQAGQETQYFGPGTRLLVL.

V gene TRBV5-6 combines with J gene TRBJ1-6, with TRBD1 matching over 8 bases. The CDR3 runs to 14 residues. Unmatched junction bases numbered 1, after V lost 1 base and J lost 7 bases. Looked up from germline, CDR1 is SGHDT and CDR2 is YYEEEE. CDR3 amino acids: CASSLTGGNSPLHF. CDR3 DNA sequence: TGTGCCAGCAGCTTGACAGGGGGGAATTCACCCCTCCACTTT. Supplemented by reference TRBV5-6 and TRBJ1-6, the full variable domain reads DAGVTQSPTHLIKTRGQQVTLRCSPKSGHDTVSWYQQALGQGPQFIFQYYEEEERQRGNFPDRFSGHQFPNYSSELNVNALLLGDSALYLCASSLTGGNSPLHFGNGTRLTVT.

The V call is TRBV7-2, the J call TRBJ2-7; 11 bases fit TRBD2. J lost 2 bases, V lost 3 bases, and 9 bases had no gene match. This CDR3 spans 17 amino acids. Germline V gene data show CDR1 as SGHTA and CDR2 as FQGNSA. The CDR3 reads CASSFSRTSGLTYEQYF. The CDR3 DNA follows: TGTGCCAGCAGCTTCTCCCGGACTAGCGGGCTTACCTACGAGCAGTACTTC. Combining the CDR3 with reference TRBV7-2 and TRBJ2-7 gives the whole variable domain GAGVSQSPSNKVTEKGKDVELRCDPISGHTALYWYRQSLGQGLEFLIYFQGNSAPDKSGLPSDRFSAERTGGSVSTLTIQRTQQEDSAVYLCASSFSRTSGLTYEQYFGPGTRLTVT.

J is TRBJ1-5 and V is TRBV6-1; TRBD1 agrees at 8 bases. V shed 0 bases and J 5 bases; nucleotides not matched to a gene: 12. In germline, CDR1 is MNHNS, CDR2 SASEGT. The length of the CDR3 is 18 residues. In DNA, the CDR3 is TGTGCCAGCAGTGAAGCGCTTCAAGGCAGGGGGCGCGATCAGCCCCAGCATTTT. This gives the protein CASSEALQGRGRDQPQHF.

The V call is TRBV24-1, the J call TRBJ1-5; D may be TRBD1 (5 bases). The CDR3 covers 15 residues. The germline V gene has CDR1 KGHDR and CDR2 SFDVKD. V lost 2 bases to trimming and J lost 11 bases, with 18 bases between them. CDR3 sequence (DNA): TGTGCCACCAGTGATTCCTGGGGCGGGTTTGGCGCCCAGCATTTT. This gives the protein CATSDSWGGFGAQHF.

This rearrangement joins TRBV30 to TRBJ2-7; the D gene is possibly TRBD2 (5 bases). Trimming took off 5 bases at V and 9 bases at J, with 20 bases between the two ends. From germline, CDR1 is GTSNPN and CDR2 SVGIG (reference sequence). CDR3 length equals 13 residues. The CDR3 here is CAWARDGEGGQYF. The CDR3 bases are TGTGCCTGGGCGAGAGACGGGGAAGGAGGGCAGTACTTC.